These 30 T cell receptor beta chains share one sample of origin, sequenced in a study of T cells in tumors after PD-1 blockade. Repertoires were generated with immunoSEQ multiplex PCR, while TCRdb's copy carries only in-frame clones and drops some. The repertoire holds 2,000 to 3,000 clones, around 66% seen once, with more than 15% in the top ten. Time point denoted: first of two post-therapy site-matched biopsies roughly 2 months apart. The sequences come from tumor tissue, collected after anti-PD-1 treatment. The source of these receptors is a human donor with basal cell carcinoma.

This chain connects TRBV9 to TRBJ1-4; D may be TRBD1 (6 bases). The CDR3 loop spans 15 amino acids. Trimming shortened V by 3 bases and J by 4 bases, and 13 bases separated the two germline ends. The germline gives CDR1 SGDLS, CDR2 YYNGEE. This chain's CDR3 is CASSARQAHNEKLFF. CDR3 bases: TGTGCCAGCAGCGCCAGACAGGCCCATAATGAAAAACTGTTTTTT.

This sequence joins TRBV14 and TRBJ1-2; D may be TRBD1 (5 bases). This CDR3 spans 14 amino acids. Trimming shortened V by 1 base and J by 4 bases, and 10 bases separated the two germline ends. Germline CDR1 is SGHDN and CDR2 is FVKESK. The CDR3 DNA reads TGTGCCAGCAGCCAAGTCACTCAGGGCTATGGCTACACCTTC. Translation: CASSQVTQGYGYTF.

The chain uses TRBV14 and TRBJ2-5; D is undetermined. V gave up 0 bases and J gave up 7 bases, with 6 bases separating them. The CDR3 spans 12 residues. From germline, CDR1 is SGHDN and CDR2 FVKESK. The CDR3 reads CASSQDVRTQYF. CDR3 coding DNA: TGTGCCAGCAGCCAAGATGTTAGGACCCAGTACTTC. The whole variable domain, remainder taken from reference TRBV14 and TRBJ2-5, is EAGVTQFPSHSVIEKGQTVTLRCDPISGHDNLYWYRRVMGKEIKFLLHFVKESKQDESGMPNNRFLAERTGGTYSTLKVQPAELEDSGVYFCASSQDVRTQYFGPGTRLLVL.

This clone was recorded only once. The rearrangement uses TRBV4-1 and TRBJ2-7, with 9 bases identical to TRBD2. Per the germline V gene, CDR1 is MGHRA and CDR2 is YSYEKL. CDR3 size: 17 residues. J was trimmed by 4 bases and V by 1 base; bases with no gene match: 11. The CDR3 region has the DNA TGCGCCAGCAGCCAAGCCCTAAGCGCGGGGGGGCATTACGAGCAGTACTTC. It encodes CASSQALSAGGHYEQYF.

This clone is labeled as large (0.1 to 1%). The rearrangement links TRBV5-6 to TRBJ1-5; D is undetermined. V lost 1 base, J lost 5 bases, and 7 bases lay in between. This CDR3 is built from 13 residues. Germline CDR1 reads SGHDT; CDR2 reads YYEEEE. This chain's CDR3 is CASSLRFDQPQHF. In nucleotides, the CDR3 is TGTGCCAGCAGCTTGCGGTTCGATCAGCCCCAGCATTTT. Filled out from reference TRBV5-6 and TRBJ1-5, the complete variable domain reads DAGVTQSPTHLIKTRGQQVTLRCSPKSGHDTVSWYQQALGQGPQFIFQYYEEEERQRGNFPDRFSGHQFPNYSSELNVNALLLGDSALYLCASSLRFDQPQHFGDGTRLSIL.

This clone has only one observation. The CDR3 region has the DNA TGTGCCAGCAGTGCGACAGGGTCGGGGGGCTACACCTTC. Its protein is CASSATGSGGYTF. V and J are TRBV28 and TRBJ1-2; 7 bases match TRBD1. The V and J ends lost 5 bases and 8 bases, in that order; junction bases with no gene match: 8. CDR1 and CDR2 (germline): MDHEN, SYDVKM. The CDR3 runs 13 residues.

This clone was recorded a few times. The V call is TRBV3-1 (or the pseudogene TRBV3-2), the J call TRBJ1-2, with D tentatively TRBD1 (6 bases). Trimming cost V 0 bases and J 2 bases, with 22 bases left between them. CDR3 length: 19 residues. Per the germline V gene, CDR1 is LGHDT and CDR2 is YNNKEL (reference sequence). CDR3: CASSQDPPRGGQGNYGYTF. The CDR3 DNA sequence: TGTGCCAGCAGCCAAGATCCTCCGAGGGGGGGACAAGGAAACTATGGCTACACCTTC.

In this sample, this clone turned up once. The V and J genes are TRBV11-1 and TRBJ2-6; a possible D gene is TRBD1 (6 bases). The V end was cut by 4 bases, the J end by 7 bases, with 14 bases between. Germline-derived CDR1 and CDR2 are SGHAT and FQDESV (reference sequence). The CDR3 spans 15 residues. CDR3 sequence: CASSSTGWGANVLTF. The CDR3 DNA reads as TGTGCCAGCAGCTCAACAGGGTGGGGCGCCAACGTCCTGACTTTC.

The V and J genes are TRBV6-6 and TRBJ1-1; no reliable D call. This CDR3 is built from 14 residues. Germline CDR1 reads MNHNY; CDR2 reads SVGAGI (reference sequence). Deletions cut 4 bases from V and 4 bases from J, with 13 bases between. CDR3 in amino acids: CASSFPGVGTEAFF. As DNA, the CDR3 is TGTGCCAGCAGTTTCCCTGGGGTGGGCACTGAAGCTTTCTTT.

This chain links TRBV2 with TRBJ2-7; the D gene is possibly TRBD1 (6 bases). The CDR3 extends over 16 amino acids. Germline CDR1 SNHLY, CDR2 FYNNEI. The V and J ends lost 7 bases and 3 bases respectively, with 22 bases between them. The CDR3 coding sequence is TGTGCCAGCACCGAGGGTGGGACAAGCACCCACTACGAGCAGTACTTC. This encodes CASTEGGTSTHYEQYF.

The rearrangement uses TRBV19 and TRBJ1-2; D is unclear. Trimming shortened V by 3 bases and J by 6 bases, and 14 bases separated the two germline ends. The CDR3 has 14 residues. CDR1 and CDR2 (germline): LNHDA, SQIVND (reference sequence). CDR3 sequence (DNA): TGTGCCAGTAGTATTCAAGGCAGGACTCATGGCTACACCTTC. It codes for CASSIQGRTHGYTF.

The sample holds one count of this clone. The J gene is TRBJ1-5, the V gene TRBV3-1 (or the pseudogene TRBV3-2); D is unclear. The CDR3 loop spans 15 amino acids. Trimming cost V 0 bases and J 7 bases, with 13 bases left between them. CDR1 is LGHDT, CDR2 YNNKEL, per germline (reference sequence). CDR3 loop: CASSQDQVGGQPQHF. The DNA of the CDR3 is TGTGCCAGCAGCCAAGACCAGGTAGGAGGCCAGCCCCAGCATTTT.

V gene TRBV7-2 combines with J gene TRBJ1-6; tentative D call: TRBD1 (5 bases). The ends were cut back, 2 bases at V and 7 bases at J, with 18 bases in the middle. The CDR3 consists of 17 residues. Germline V gene sequence: CDR1 SGHTA, CDR2 FQGNSA. CDR3 loop: CASSLRAGLIRNSPLHF. Written as DNA, the CDR3 is TGTGCCAGCAGCTTAAGGGCAGGGCTGATTAGGAATTCACCCCTCCACTTT.

This clone was seen a handful of times. The V and J genes are TRBV29-1 and TRBJ2-1; 10 bases line up with TRBD1. The ends lost 8 bases at V and 7 bases at J; junction bases unmatched: 5. This CDR3 has 12 residues. CDR1 and CDR2 (germline): SQVTM, ANQGSEA. The CDR3 reads CSTGQGGNEQFF. The CDR3 nucleotides read TGCAGCACTGGACAGGGGGGGAATGAGCAGTTCTTC.

This clone has more than one count but fewer than ten. The chain employs TRBV6-1 and TRBJ2-5; D remains ambiguous. The CDR3 is 11 residues long. The germline V gene has CDR1 MNHNS and CDR2 SASEGT. The V end lost 3 bases, the J end lost 7 bases, and 6 bases lay between the germline ends. In nucleotides, the CDR3 is TGTGCCAGCAGTGAGGTGGGGACCCAGTACTTC. Residues: CASSEVGTQYF.

The gene calls are TRBV9 and TRBJ1-3, with 12 bases identical to TRBD1. V lost 4 bases and J lost 5; bases outside the gene matches: 7. Germline CDR1 is SGDLS and CDR2 is YYNGEE. The CDR3 contains 16 residues. Here the CDR3 DNA reads TGTGCCAGCAGCCCTCGGGGACAGGGGGCAAGAAACACCATATATTTT. This encodes CASSPRGQGARNTIYF.

To note about this clone: Germline and junction disagree at one end, which may indicate a read error. The chain uses TRBV5-1 and TRBJ1-2, with D unclear. The CDR3 has 13 residues. CDR1 is SGHRS and CDR2 is YFSETQ in the germline V gene. As DNA, the CDR3 is TGCGCCCGCAGCTTTGCCCGGGCGGGGGGCTACACCTTC. Amino acid sequence: CARSFARAGGYTF.

This clone was detected once. The chain couples TRBV7-6 to TRBJ2-7, with D possibly TRBD2 on 5 matching bases. The CDR3 consists of 14 residues. The germline V gene has CDR1 SGHVS and CDR2 FNYEAQ. Trimming pared 3 bases from V and 5 bases from J, leaving 14 bases between. In DNA, the CDR3 is TGTGCCAGCAGCTTCTCCGTTGAGGGTGACGAGCAGTACTTC. Protein sequence: CASSFSVEGDEQYF.

The chain carries TRBV30 and TRBJ1-6; D ambiguous. Per the germline V gene, CDR1 is GTSNPN and CDR2 is SVGIG (reference sequence). The CDR3 covers 17 residues. V lost 4 bases and J 0 bases, leaving 16 bases between the germline ends. The DNA for the CDR3 is TGTGCCTGGAAAGGCCTCGTGGGGAGCTCCTATAATTCACCCCTCCACTTT. This sequence encodes CAWKGLVGSSYNSPLHF.

The chain couples TRBV5-4 to TRBJ2-1, with D hard to call. Trimming removed 0 bases at V and 6 bases at J, with 7 bases between. The germline CDR1 and CDR2 sequences are SGHNT and YYREEE (reference sequence). This CDR3 is built from 13 residues. DNA of the CDR3: TGTGCCAGCAGCTTGGAAAGGTCCAATGAGCAGTTCTTC. Translation gives CASSLERSNEQFF.

CDR3 coding DNA: TGTGCCAGCAGGGATTCAGGAGGCTACACCTTC. It yields the protein CASRDSGGYTF. The rearrangement uses TRBV27 and TRBJ1-2; the D is unclear. The CDR3 covers 11 residues. V shed 6 bases and J shed 8 bases, with 10 bases lying between them. Germline-derived CDR1 and CDR2 are MNHEY and SMNVEV (reference sequence).

The chain is built from TRBV6-6 and TRBJ1-2; 9 bases agree with TRBD1. Trimming cost V 1 base and J 5 bases; bases outside gene matches: 8. Germline V gene lookup returns CDR1 MNHNY and CDR2 SVGAGI (reference sequence). The CDR3 totals 16 residues. The CDR3 DNA is TGTGCCAGCAGTTACTTCTCGGACAGGGGAGGGTATGGCTACACCTTC. It yields the protein CASSYFSDRGGYGYTF.

In regard to this clone: This specimen includes other DNA sequences encoding the same CDR3. V usage is TRBV7-9 and J usage is TRBJ2-3, with D possibly being TRBD2 (7 bases). CDR1 is SEHNR and CDR2 is FQNEAQ in the germline V gene (reference sequence). V dropped 2 bases and J dropped 1 base, with 19 bases sitting between them. The CDR3 spans 18 residues. CDR3: CASSLRLAGAGGTDTQYF. DNA for the CDR3: TGTGCCAGCAGCTTACGACTCGCGGGGGCGGGGGGCACAGATACGCAGTATTTT.

The gene calls are TRBV18 and TRBJ2-1; D gene ambiguous. Trimming took off 3 bases at V and 2 bases at J, with 11 bases between the two ends. Germline assignment: CDR1 KGHSH and CDR2 LQKENI. This CDR3 region has 15 residues. The DNA for the CDR3 is TGTGCCAGCTCACCTTCAATAGAGGCCTACAATGAGCAGTTCTTC. Its protein is CASSPSIEAYNEQFF.

V is TRBV7-9 and J is TRBJ2-6; D gene unclear. The CDR3 has 14 residues. Per germline, CDR1 SEHNR and CDR2 FQNEAQ (reference sequence). Trimming took off 4 bases at V and 4 bases at J, with 8 bases between the two ends. In DNA, the CDR3 is TGTGCCAGCAGCTCCAGAGGAGGGGCCAACGTCCTGACTTTC. Its protein product is CASSSRGGANVLTF. Combining the CDR3 with reference TRBV7-9 and TRBJ2-6 gives the whole variable domain DTGVSQNPRHKITKRGQNVTFRCDPISEHNRLYWYRQTLGQGPEFLTYFQNEAQLEKSRLLSDRFSAERPKGSFSTLEIQRTEQGDSAMYLCASSSRGGANVLTFGAGSRLTVL.

The chain recombines TRBV18 with TRBJ2-7, with TRBD1 as a possible D gene (6 bases). V was trimmed by 8 bases and J by 3 bases, leaving 14 bases between them. From germline, CDR1 is KGHSH and CDR2 LQKENI. There are 13 residues in the CDR3. The CDR3 nucleotides are TGTGCCAGCACTACGGGACAAATCTACGAGCAGTACTTC. This sequence encodes CASTTGQIYEQYF.

This clone has just a few counts. V gene TRBV10-3 combines with J gene TRBJ2-5; D might be TRBD1 (5 bases). CDR3 length equals 14 residues. In germline, CDR1 is ENHRY, CDR2 SYGVKD. V was pared by 8 bases and J by 3 bases, with 16 bases between. CDR3 coding DNA: TGTGCCATCTTCCGACAGCCTAGAGAAGAGACCCAGTACTTC. Its translation is CAIFRQPREETQYF.

To note about this clone: A read error may produce the germline difference seen at one junction end. V and J are TRBV18 and TRBJ2-1; TRBD1 agrees at 9 bases. CDR3 length: 14 amino acids. CDR1 and CDR2 (germline): KGHSH, LQKENI. In DNA form, the CDR3 reads TGTGCCAGCTCGCCACAGGGGGCGAAAAATGAGCAGTTCTTC. It specifies CASSPQGAKNEQFF.

V and J are TRBV6-5 and TRBJ1-6, with 7 bases lining up with TRBD1. The germline V gene encodes CDR1 MNHEY and CDR2 SVGAGI. The junction had 4 bases not matched to a gene; V was cut back by 6 bases and J by 8 bases. The CDR3 spans 13 residues. The CDR3 loop is CASSQGGDSPLHF. The CDR3 DNA reads as TGTGCCAGCAGCCAGGGGGGAGATTCACCCCTCCACTTT.

The chain joins TRBV7-2 to TRBJ2-3; either TRBD1 or TRBD2 may fit D (6 bases each). The CDR3 length is 15 residues. V shed 4 bases and J shed 4 bases, with 15 bases lying between them. CDR1 is SGHTA and CDR2 is FQGNSA in the germline V gene. The CDR3 spells CASSYGGPRPDTQYF. In DNA, the CDR3 is TGTGCCAGCAGCTACGGGGGCCCAAGACCAGATACGCAGTATTTT.